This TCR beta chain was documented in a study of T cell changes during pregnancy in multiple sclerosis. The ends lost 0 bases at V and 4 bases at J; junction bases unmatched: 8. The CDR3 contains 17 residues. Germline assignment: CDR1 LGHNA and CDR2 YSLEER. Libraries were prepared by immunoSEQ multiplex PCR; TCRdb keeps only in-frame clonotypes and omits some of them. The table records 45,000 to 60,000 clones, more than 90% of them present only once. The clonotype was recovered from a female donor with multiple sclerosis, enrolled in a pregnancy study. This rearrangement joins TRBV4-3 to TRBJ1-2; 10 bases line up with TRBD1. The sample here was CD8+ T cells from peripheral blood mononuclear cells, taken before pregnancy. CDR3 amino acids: CASSQETGGESPYGYTF. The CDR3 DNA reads TGCGCCAGCAGCCAAGAGACAGGGGGCGAAAGCCCCTATGGCTACACCTTC.